This T cell receptor beta chain was obtained from a study of control samples from healthy donors and cancer patients. The repertoire was sequenced with immunoSEQ multiplex PCR; TCRdb's copy has only in-frame clones and lacks some. This table holds around 180,000 clones, 88% found once. Germline CDR1 is SQVTM and CDR2 is ANQGSEA. The CDR3 runs 16 residues. Trimming left V 1 base short and J 1 base short, with 15 bases between. This clonotype was obtained from a woman aged 25 to 45 in good health. The chain couples TRBV29-1 to TRBJ2-3; maybe TRBD1 (7 bases). The sample comprised blood. The CDR3 here is CSVEGAGGGGTDTQYF. The CDR3 coding sequence is TGCAGCGTTGAAGGGGCAGGGGGAGGAGGCACAGATACGCAGTATTTT.